These T cell receptor beta chains were read from a single sample in a study of T cells in Graves' hyperthyroidism and ophthalmopathy. TCRdb re-derived calls from the multiplex PCR reads in MiXCR, one entry per CDR3 protein. The profile shows about 400,000 distinct CDR3 sequences, 13% to 15% of them singletons. The specimen was blood. These TCRs come from a woman in her 30s with Graves' ophthalmopathy. The CDR3 runs from the conserved cysteine through the conserved F or W. D genes are given only for firm matches. Clone size is not always given. Where it is, it says once, few, many or a class for expanded clones.

D gene: NA; V gene: TRBV6-2/TRBV6-3; clone size: few; J gene: TRBJ1-2; CDR3 DNA: TGTGCCAGCGTTGGACGGAGACAAAACTATGGCTACACCTTC; CDR3 protein: CASVGRRQNYGYTF
D gene: TRBD1; V gene: TRBV7-2; clone size: NA; J gene: TRBJ2-4; CDR3 DNA: TGTGCCAGCAGCCCACGACAGGGGGCATTAAAAAACATTCAGTACTTC; CDR3 protein: CASSPRQGALKNIQYF
D gene: NA; V gene: TRBV5-5; clone size: NA; J gene: TRBJ2-7; CDR3 DNA: TGTGCCAGCAGCTTGGGGACCGATACCTACGAGCAGTACTTC; CDR3 protein: CASSLGTDTYEQYF
D gene: NA; V gene: TRBV3-1; clone size: many; J gene: TRBJ1-2; CDR3 DNA: TGTGCCAGCAGCCAAGAACAGGGTCTCTACACCTTC; CDR3 protein: CASSQEQGLYTF
D gene: NA; V gene: TRBV5-6; clone size: few; J gene: TRBJ2-3; CDR3 DNA: TGTGCCAGCAGCCGCAGGGGAGGGGATACGCAGTATTTT; CDR3 protein: CASSRRGGDTQYF
D gene: NA; V gene: TRBV24-1; clone size: few; J gene: TRBJ1-4; CDR3 DNA: TGTGCCACCAGTGACGGTTGGCCCGGGTCAAAAACCAGAACTAATGAAAAACTGTTTTTT; CDR3 protein: CATSDGWPGSKTRTNEKLFF
D gene: NA; V gene: TRBV12-3/TRBV12-4; clone size: many; J gene: TRBJ2-5; CDR3 DNA: TGTGCCAGCAGTAAAACAGGGTCGGGAGAGACCCAGTACTTC; CDR3 protein: CASSKTGSGETQYF
D gene: TRBD2; V gene: TRBV7-2; clone size: many; J gene: TRBJ2-1; CDR3 DNA: TGTGCCAGCAGCTCACCCGGACTAGCGGGGGGGACCTCCTACAATGAGCAGTTCTTC; CDR3 protein: CASSSPGLAGGTSYNEQFF
D gene: TRBD1; V gene: TRBV12-3/TRBV12-4; clone size: many; J gene: TRBJ1-1; CDR3 DNA: TGTGCCAGCAGTTTACAGACAGGGGGCGTCGGGGGGACTGAAGCTTTCTTT; CDR3 protein: CASSLQTGGVGGTEAFF
D gene: NA; V gene: TRBV25-1; clone size: few; J gene: TRBJ2-7; CDR3 DNA: TGTGCCAGCGCCGGGACATCAACCTACGAGCAGTACTTC; CDR3 protein: CASAGTSTYEQYF
D gene: TRBD1; V gene: TRBV7-2; clone size: many; J gene: TRBJ2-7; CDR3 DNA: TGTGCCAGCAGCTCCGGACAGGGGTTGGGCGAGCAGTACTTC; CDR3 protein: CASSSGQGLGEQYF
D gene: TRBD1; V gene: TRBV11-2; clone size: many; J gene: TRBJ1-1; CDR3 DNA: TGTGCCAGCAGCCCCGCAGGGGGCACTGAAGCTTTCTTT; CDR3 protein: CASSPAGGTEAFF
D gene: NA; V gene: TRBV30; clone size: many; J gene: TRBJ1-1; CDR3 DNA: TGTGCCTGGAGTGTACCGGAAATGAACACTGAAGCTTTCTTT; CDR3 protein: CAWSVPEMNTEAFF
D gene: NA; V gene: TRBV5-1; clone size: many; J gene: TRBJ1-6; CDR3 DNA: TGCGCCAGCAGCTTTAAACAGGGCGGTTCACCCCTCCACTTT; CDR3 protein: CASSFKQGGSPLHF
D gene: NA; V gene: TRBV27; clone size: many; J gene: TRBJ1-5; CDR3 DNA: TGTGCCAGCAGGCCTGGGCCAGATCAGCCCCAGCATTTT; CDR3 protein: CASRPGPDQPQHF
D gene: NA; V gene: TRBV6-5; clone size: many; J gene: TRBJ2-3; CDR3 DNA: TGTGCCAGCACCGAGGGCGGGGACCACACAGATACGCAGTATTTT; CDR3 protein: CASTEGGDHTDTQYF
D gene: NA; V gene: TRBV9; clone size: many; J gene: TRBJ2-3; CDR3 DNA: TGTGCCAGCAGCGTGAGGGGAGTTGGAGATACGCAGTATTTT; CDR3 protein: CASSVRGVGDTQYF
D gene: TRBD1; V gene: TRBV28; clone size: few; J gene: TRBJ1-3; CDR3 DNA: TGTGCCAGTTCCCCCGGGACAGGGGGAAACACCATATATTTT; CDR3 protein: CASSPGTGGNTIYF
D gene: TRBD1; V gene: TRBV24-1; clone size: many; J gene: TRBJ2-3; CDR3 DNA: TGTGCCACGGGCGAGGACAGGGGGCTTTTAGATACGCAGTATTTT; CDR3 protein: CATGEDRGLLDTQYF
D gene: NA; V gene: TRBV7-9; clone size: many; J gene: TRBJ2-7; CDR3 DNA: TGTGCCAGCAGCTTATCTACAGGGATCTACGAGCAGTACTTC; CDR3 protein: CASSLSTGIYEQYF
D gene: TRBD1; V gene: TRBV20-1; clone size: many; J gene: TRBJ1-1; CDR3 DNA: TGCAGTGCTAGAAATCTCTCAGGGGGGAACACTGAAGCTTTCTTT; CDR3 protein: CSARNLSGGNTEAFF
D gene: NA; V gene: TRBV20-1; clone size: few; J gene: TRBJ1-4; CDR3 DNA: TGCAGTGCTAGACAGGGGAGAGAAAAACTGTTTTTT; CDR3 protein: CSARQGREKLFF
D gene: NA; V gene: TRBV11-2; clone size: many; J gene: TRBJ2-7; CDR3 DNA: TGTGCCAGCAGCTTGAACGGTAGCTCCTACGAGCAGTACTTC; CDR3 protein: CASSLNGSSYEQYF
D gene: NA; V gene: TRBV28; clone size: many; J gene: TRBJ1-2; CDR3 DNA: TGTGCCAGCAGTTTAAGTGGGGGGCTCGGCTATGGCTACACCTTC; CDR3 protein: CASSLSGGLGYGYTF
D gene: NA; V gene: TRBV6-1; clone size: few; J gene: TRBJ2-7; CDR3 DNA: TGTGCCAGCAGTTTTACCTCCGGCGGCGAGCAGTACTTC; CDR3 protein: CASSFTSGGEQYF
D gene: TRBD1; V gene: TRBV29-1; clone size: many; J gene: TRBJ1-1; CDR3 DNA: TGCAGCGTCCAAGTTCAGGGGGCTGTTACTGAAGCTTTCTTT; CDR3 protein: CSVQVQGAVTEAFF
D gene: NA; V gene: TRBV18; clone size: many; J gene: TRBJ2-1; CDR3 DNA: TGTGCCAGCTCACCCCCCATCGCGGACTACTCCTACAATGAGCAGTTCTTC; CDR3 protein: CASSPPIADYSYNEQFF
D gene: NA; V gene: TRBV12-3/TRBV12-4; clone size: NA; J gene: TRBJ1-1; CDR3 DNA: TGTGCCAGCAGTTTAGAGGGGAGGGGCACTGAAGCTTTCTTT; CDR3 protein: CASSLEGRGTEAFF
D gene: NA; V gene: TRBV28; clone size: many; J gene: TRBJ2-2; CDR3 DNA: TGTGCCAGCAGTTTATCATACAGGAACACCGGGGAGCTGTTTTTT; CDR3 protein: CASSLSYRNTGELFF
D gene: NA; V gene: TRBV7-9; clone size: NA; J gene: TRBJ2-6; CDR3 DNA: TGTGCCAGCAGCTCATGGCGGGGAGGGGCCAACGTCCTGACTTTC; CDR3 protein: CASSSWRGGANVLTF
D gene: NA; V gene: TRBV19; clone size: few; J gene: TRBJ1-4; CDR3 DNA: TGTGCCAGTAGTGACCGGCGGCGGGGAGGACTGTTTTTT; CDR3 protein: CASSDRRRGGLFF
D gene: TRBD1; V gene: TRBV15; clone size: many; J gene: TRBJ1-1; CDR3 DNA: TGTGCCACCAGCAGGCTCCGACAGGGTACGGACACTGAAGCTTTCTTT; CDR3 protein: CATSRLRQGTDTEAFF
D gene: TRBD1; V gene: TRBV11-3; clone size: many; J gene: TRBJ1-2; CDR3 DNA: TGTGCCAGCAGCTTCACAGGGGCGGAGGGGGGTGGCTACACCTTC; CDR3 protein: CASSFTGAEGGGYTF
D gene: NA; V gene: TRBV28; clone size: many; J gene: TRBJ2-1; CDR3 DNA: TGTGCCAGCGAAGCAGGGACGGAAGGTGAGCAGTTCTTC; CDR3 protein: CASEAGTEGEQFF
D gene: NA; V gene: TRBV6-1; clone size: many; J gene: TRBJ1-5; CDR3 DNA: TGTGCCAGCAGGGACCGGGACATGAATAGCAATCAGCCCCAGCATTTT; CDR3 protein: CASRDRDMNSNQPQHF
D gene: TRBD1; V gene: TRBV20-1; clone size: many; J gene: TRBJ2-7; CDR3 DNA: TGCAGTGCTGTGGGACAGCCCCGCTACGAGCAGTACTTC; CDR3 protein: CSAVGQPRYEQYF
D gene: NA; V gene: TRBV20-1; clone size: many; J gene: TRBJ2-7; CDR3 DNA: TGCAGTGCAACGGGACACCTTTTCTTCGAGCAGTACTTC; CDR3 protein: CSATGHLFFEQYF
D gene: TRBD1; V gene: TRBV11-2; clone size: many; J gene: TRBJ2-1; CDR3 DNA: TGTGCCAGCAGCTTAGTAACAGGGGGCTACAATGAGCAGTTCTTC; CDR3 protein: CASSLVTGGYNEQFF
D gene: NA; V gene: TRBV7-9; clone size: many; J gene: TRBJ1-2; CDR3 DNA: TGTGCCAGCAGCCCACAGGGATCTGGGGGCTACACCTTC; CDR3 protein: CASSPQGSGGYTF
D gene: NA; V gene: TRBV6-2/TRBV6-3; clone size: NA; J gene: TRBJ2-1; CDR3 DNA: TGTGCCAGCGTCAACGGGGAGGAGCAGTTCTTC; CDR3 protein: CASVNGEEQFF
D gene: TRBD1; V gene: TRBV14; clone size: many; J gene: TRBJ2-3; CDR3 DNA: TGTGCCAGCAGCAAAGGGGACAGGGTCCCAGATACGCAGTATTTT; CDR3 protein: CASSKGDRVPDTQYF
D gene: NA; V gene: TRBV7-3; clone size: NA; J gene: TRBJ2-5; CDR3 DNA: TGTGCCAGCAGCTTGGGATTGGGTGGGACCCAGTACTTC; CDR3 protein: CASSLGLGGTQYF
D gene: TRBD1; V gene: TRBV6-5; clone size: many; J gene: TRBJ2-5; CDR3 DNA: TGTGCCAGCAGTTACTCGACAGGGGAAGGGGAGACCCAGTACTTC; CDR3 protein: CASSYSTGEGETQYF
D gene: TRBD1; V gene: TRBV7-2; clone size: many; J gene: TRBJ1-1; CDR3 DNA: TGTGCCAGCTTGGACAGGGGCGCTGAAGCTTTCTTT; CDR3 protein: CASLDRGAEAFF
D gene: NA; V gene: TRBV7-6; clone size: many; J gene: TRBJ1-5; CDR3 DNA: TGTGCCAGCAGCCCTATCCCGGGGGATCAGCCCCAGCATTTT; CDR3 protein: CASSPIPGDQPQHF